Here is one T cell receptor beta chain with its context. Antigen: not known. The sample originates from a study of beta chain features in type 1 diabetes. At the level of the study: No patient-donor differences in age, gender, total cells or subset yield. Findings of the study overall: Any PCR bias toward short templates would affect both groups alike. The analysis here could not establish whether HLA type shapes TCRB rearrangement. In all four CD4+ subsets, TCRB CDR3 length was significantly, moderately reduced in type 1 diabetes.

Trimming shortened V by 2 bases and J by 3 bases, and 13 bases separated the two germline ends. The CDR3 has 15 residues. Germline V gene sequence: CDR1 SGHRS, CDR2 YFSETQ. Every isolated RNA sample was fully reverse transcribed, so sequencing captured expressed TCRB transcripts. TCRdb's table, derived via immunoSEQ multiplex PCR, lists solely in-frame clones and lacks some. The data show over 700,000 clones, roughly 15% seen once. The sample taken for sequencing was naive CD4+ T cells from blood. The rearrangement uses TRBV5-1 and TRBJ2-3, with D tentatively TRBD2 (6 bases). The receptor's source is a woman younger than 30 in good health. This chain's CDR3 is CASSFAGPTTDTQYF. In DNA, the CDR3 is TGCGCCAGCAGCTTTGCGGGACCGACTACAGATACGCAGTATTTT.